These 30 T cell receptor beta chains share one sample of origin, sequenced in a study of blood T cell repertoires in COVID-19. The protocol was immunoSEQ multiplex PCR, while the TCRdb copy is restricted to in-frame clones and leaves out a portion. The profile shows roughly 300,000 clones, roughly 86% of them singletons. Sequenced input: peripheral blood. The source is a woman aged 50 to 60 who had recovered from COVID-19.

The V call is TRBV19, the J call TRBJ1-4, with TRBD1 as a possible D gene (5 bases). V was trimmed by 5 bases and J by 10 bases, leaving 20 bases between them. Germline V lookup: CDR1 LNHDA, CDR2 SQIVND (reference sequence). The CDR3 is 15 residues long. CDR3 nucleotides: TGTGCCAGTAGTCCAGGTTGGGGCGGTCATGGAAAACTGTTTTTT. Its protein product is CASSPGWGGHGKLFF.

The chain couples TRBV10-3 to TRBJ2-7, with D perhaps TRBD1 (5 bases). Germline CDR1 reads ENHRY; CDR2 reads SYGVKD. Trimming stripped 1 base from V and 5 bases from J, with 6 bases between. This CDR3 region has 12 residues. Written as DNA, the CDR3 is TGTGCCATCAGTGAGTGGGGCAACGAGCAGTACTTC. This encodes CAISEWGNEQYF.

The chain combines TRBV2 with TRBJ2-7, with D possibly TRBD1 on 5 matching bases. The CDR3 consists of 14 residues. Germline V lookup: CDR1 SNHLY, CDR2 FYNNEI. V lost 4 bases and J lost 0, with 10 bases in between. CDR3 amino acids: CASSAYTGSYEQYF. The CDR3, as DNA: TGTGCCAGCAGTGCGTATACAGGCTCCTACGAGCAGTACTTC.

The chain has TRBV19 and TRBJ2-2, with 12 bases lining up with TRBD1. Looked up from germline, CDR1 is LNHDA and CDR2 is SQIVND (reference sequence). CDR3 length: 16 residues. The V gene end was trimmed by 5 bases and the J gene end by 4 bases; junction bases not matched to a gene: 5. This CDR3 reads CASSRGQGAGTGELFF. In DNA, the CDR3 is TGTGCCAGTAGTCGGGGACAGGGGGCGGGCACCGGGGAGCTGTTTTTT.

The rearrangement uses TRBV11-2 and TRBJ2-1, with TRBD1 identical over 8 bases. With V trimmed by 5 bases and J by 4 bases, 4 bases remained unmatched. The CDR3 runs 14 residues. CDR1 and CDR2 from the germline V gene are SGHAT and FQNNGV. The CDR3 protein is CASSTDRGYNEQFF. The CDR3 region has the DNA TGTGCCAGCAGCACCGACAGGGGTTACAATGAGCAGTTCTTC.

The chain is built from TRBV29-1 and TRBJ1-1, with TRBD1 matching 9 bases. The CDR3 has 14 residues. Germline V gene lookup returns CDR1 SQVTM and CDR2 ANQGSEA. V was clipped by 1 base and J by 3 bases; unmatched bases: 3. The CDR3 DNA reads TGCAGCGTTGAAGGGGACAGGGAGCACACTGAAGCTTTCTTT. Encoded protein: CSVEGDREHTEAFF.

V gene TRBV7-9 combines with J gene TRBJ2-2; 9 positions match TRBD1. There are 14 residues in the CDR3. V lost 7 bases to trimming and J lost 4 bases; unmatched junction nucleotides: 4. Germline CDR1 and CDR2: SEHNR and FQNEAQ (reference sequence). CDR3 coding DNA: TGTGCCAGCACTACAGGGGGCCTCACCGGGGAGCTGTTTTTT. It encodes CASTTGGLTGELFF.

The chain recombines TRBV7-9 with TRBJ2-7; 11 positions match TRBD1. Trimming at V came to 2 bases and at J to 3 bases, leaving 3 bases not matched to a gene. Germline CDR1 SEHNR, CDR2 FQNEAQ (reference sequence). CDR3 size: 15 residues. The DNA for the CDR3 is TGTGCCAGCAGCTTACCGGACAGGGGGCTCTACGAGCAGTACTTC. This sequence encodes CASSLPDRGLYEQYF.

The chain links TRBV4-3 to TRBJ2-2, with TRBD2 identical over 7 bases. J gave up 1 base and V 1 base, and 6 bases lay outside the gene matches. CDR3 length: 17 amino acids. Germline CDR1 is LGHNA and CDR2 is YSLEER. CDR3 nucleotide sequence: TGCGCCAGCAGCCAAGGTTCTGGCGGGAGGAACACCGGGGAGCTGTTTTTT. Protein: CASSQGSGGRNTGELFF.

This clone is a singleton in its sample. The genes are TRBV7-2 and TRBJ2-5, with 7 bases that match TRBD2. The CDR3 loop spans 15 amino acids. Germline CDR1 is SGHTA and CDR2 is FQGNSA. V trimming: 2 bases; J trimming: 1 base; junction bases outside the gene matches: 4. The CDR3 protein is CASSLTAGIQETQYF. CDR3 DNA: TGTGCCAGCAGCTTAACAGCGGGGATCCAAGAGACCCAGTACTTC.

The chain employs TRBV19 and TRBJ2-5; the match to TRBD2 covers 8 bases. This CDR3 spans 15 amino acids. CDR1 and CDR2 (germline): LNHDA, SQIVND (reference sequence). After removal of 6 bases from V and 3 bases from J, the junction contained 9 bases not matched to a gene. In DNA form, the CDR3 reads TGTGCCAGTAGCAGAAGCGGGGGCCTAAAAGAGACCCAGTACTTC. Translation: CASSRSGGLKETQYF. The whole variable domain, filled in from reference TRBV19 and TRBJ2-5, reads DGGITQSPKYLFRKEGQNVTLSCEQNLNHDAMYWYRQDPGQGLRLIYYSQIVNDFQKGDIAEGYSVSREKKESFPLTVTSAQKNPTAFYLCASSRSGGLKETQYFGPGTRLLVL.

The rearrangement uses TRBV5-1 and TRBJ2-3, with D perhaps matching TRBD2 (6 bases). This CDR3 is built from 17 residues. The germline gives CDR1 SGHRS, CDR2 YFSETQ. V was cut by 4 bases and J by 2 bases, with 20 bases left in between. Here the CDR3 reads CASSEGWLRDATDTQYF. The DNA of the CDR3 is TGCGCCAGCAGCGAGGGATGGCTGCGGGACGCCACAGATACGCAGTATTTT.

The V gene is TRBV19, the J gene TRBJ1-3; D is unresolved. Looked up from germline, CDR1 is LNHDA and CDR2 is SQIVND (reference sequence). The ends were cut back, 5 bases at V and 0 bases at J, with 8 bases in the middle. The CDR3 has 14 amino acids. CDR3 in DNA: TGTGCCAGTAGTCTGTTGAGCTCTGGAAACACCATATATTTT. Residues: CASSLLSSGNTIYF.

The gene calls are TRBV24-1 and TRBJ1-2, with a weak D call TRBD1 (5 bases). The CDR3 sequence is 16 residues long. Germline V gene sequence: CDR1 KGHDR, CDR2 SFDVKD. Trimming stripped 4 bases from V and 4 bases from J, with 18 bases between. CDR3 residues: CATSDPRGAGGYGYTF. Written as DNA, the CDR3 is TGTGCCACCAGTGACCCGAGGGGCGCCGGGGGCTATGGCTACACCTTC.

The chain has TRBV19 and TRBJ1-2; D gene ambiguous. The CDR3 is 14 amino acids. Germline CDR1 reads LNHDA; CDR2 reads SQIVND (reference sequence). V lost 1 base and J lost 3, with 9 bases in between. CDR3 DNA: TGTGCCAGTAGTATAGTTGGCCTCGACTATGGCTACACCTTC. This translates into CASSIVGLDYGYTF. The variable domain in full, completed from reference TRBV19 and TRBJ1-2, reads DGGITQSPKYLFRKEGQNVTLSCEQNLNHDAMYWYRQDPGQGLRLIYYSQIVNDFQKGDIAEGYSVSREKKESFPLTVTSAQKNPTAFYLCASSIVGLDYGYTFGSGTRLTVV.

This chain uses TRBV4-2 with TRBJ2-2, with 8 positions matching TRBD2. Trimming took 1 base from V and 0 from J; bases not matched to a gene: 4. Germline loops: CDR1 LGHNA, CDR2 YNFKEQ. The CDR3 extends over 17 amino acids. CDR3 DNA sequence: TGTGCCAGCAGCCAAGCTGGGGGACTAGCGAACACCGGGGAGCTGTTTTTT. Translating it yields CASSQAGGLANTGELFF.

DNA of the CDR3: TGCGCCAGCAGCTTGGATTCGGTCGACACCGGGGAGCTGTTTTTT. This translates into CASSLDSVDTGELFF. The rearrangement links TRBV5-1 to TRBJ2-2; D is ambiguous. Germline values: CDR1 SGHRS, CDR2 YFSETQ. V was trimmed by 0 bases and J by 3 bases, leaving 9 bases between them. The CDR3 contains 15 residues.

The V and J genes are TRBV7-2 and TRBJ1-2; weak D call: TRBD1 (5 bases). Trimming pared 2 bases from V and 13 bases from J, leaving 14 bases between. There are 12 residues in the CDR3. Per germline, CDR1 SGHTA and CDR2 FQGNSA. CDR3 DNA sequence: TGTGCCAGCAGCTTATGGGGTCAGGGCCTCACCTTC. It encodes CASSLWGQGLTF.

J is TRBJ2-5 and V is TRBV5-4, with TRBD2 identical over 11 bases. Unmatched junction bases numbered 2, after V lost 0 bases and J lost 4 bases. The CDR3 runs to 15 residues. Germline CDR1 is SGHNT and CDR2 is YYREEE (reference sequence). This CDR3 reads CASSLAGTSGETQYF. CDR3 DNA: TGTGCCAGCAGCTTGGCCGGGACTAGCGGAGAGACCCAGTACTTC.

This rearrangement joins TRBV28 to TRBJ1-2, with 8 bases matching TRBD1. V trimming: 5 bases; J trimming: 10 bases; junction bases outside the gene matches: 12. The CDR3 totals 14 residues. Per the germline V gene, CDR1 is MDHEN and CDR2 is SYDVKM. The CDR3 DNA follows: TGTGCCAGCAGTCATGACAGGGGCCCTAGGGCCTACACCTTC. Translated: CASSHDRGPRAYTF.

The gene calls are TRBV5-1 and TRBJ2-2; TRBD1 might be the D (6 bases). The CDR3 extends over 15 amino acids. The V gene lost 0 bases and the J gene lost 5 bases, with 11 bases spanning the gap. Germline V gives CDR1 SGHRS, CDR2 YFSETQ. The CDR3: CASSLGQGSTGELFF. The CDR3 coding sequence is TGCGCCAGCAGCTTGGGTCAGGGGAGTACCGGGGAGCTGTTTTTT.

CDR3 in DNA: TGTGCCAGCAGCCAATTGACTAGCGGGAGTGGCACAGATACGCAGTATTTT. Its protein is CASSQLTSGSGTDTQYF. The chain uses TRBV14 and TRBJ2-3; TRBD2 agrees at 12 bases. Trimming cost V 2 bases and J 1 base; bases outside gene matches: 4. Germline-derived CDR1 and CDR2 are SGHDN and FVKESK. This CDR3 has 17 amino acids. The whole variable domain, remainder taken from reference TRBV14 and TRBJ2-3, is EAGVTQFPSHSVIEKGQTVTLRCDPISGHDNLYWYRRVMGKEIKFLLHFVKESKQDESGMPNNRFLAERTGGTYSTLKVQPAELEDSGVYFCASSQLTSGSGTDTQYFGPGTRLTVL.

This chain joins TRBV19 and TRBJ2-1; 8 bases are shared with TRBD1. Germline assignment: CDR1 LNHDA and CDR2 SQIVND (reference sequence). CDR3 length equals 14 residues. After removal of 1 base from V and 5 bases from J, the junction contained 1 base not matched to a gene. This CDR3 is CASSIVDRDNEQFF. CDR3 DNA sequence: TGTGCCAGTAGTATAGTGGACAGGGACAATGAGCAGTTCTTC.

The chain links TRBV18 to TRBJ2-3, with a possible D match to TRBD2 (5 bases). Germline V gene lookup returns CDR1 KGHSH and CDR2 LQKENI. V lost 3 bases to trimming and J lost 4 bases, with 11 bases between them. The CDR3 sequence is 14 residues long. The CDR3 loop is CASSPQEEADTQYF. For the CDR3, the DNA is TGTGCCAGCTCACCTCAGGAGGAGGCAGATACGCAGTATTTT.

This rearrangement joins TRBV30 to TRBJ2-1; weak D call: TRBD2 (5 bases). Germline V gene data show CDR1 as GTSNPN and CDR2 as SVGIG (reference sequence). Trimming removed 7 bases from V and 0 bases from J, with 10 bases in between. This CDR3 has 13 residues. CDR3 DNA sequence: TGTGCCTACAGACGGGACTCCTACAATGAGCAGTTCTTC. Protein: CAYRRDSYNEQFF.

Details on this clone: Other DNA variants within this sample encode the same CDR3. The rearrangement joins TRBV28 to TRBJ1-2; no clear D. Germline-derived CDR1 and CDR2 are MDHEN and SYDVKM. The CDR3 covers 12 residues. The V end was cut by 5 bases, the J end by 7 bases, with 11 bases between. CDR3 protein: CASSPGVGGYTF. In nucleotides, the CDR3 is TGTGCCAGCAGTCCCGGGGTGGGTGGCTACACCTTC.

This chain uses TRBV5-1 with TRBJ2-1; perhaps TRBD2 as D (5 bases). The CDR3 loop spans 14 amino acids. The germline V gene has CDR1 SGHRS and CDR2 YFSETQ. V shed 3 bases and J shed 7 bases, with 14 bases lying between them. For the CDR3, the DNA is TGCGCCAGCAGCTCACTGGAATCGGGAAATGAGCAGTTCTTC. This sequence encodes CASSSLESGNEQFF.

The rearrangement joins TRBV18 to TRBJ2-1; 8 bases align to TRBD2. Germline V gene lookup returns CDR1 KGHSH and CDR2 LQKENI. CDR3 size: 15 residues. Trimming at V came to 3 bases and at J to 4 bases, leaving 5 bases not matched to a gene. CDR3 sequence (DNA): TGTGCCAGCTCACCCGGGGGGGGCCCTTACAATGAGCAGTTCTTC. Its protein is CASSPGGGPYNEQFF.

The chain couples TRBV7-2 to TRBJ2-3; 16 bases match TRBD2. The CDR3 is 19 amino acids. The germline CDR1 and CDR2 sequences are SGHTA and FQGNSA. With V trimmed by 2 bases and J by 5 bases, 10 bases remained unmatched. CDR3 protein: CASSLKVGLAGGPKDTQYF. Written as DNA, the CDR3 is TGTGCCAGCAGCTTAAAAGTGGGACTAGCGGGGGGGCCGAAAGATACGCAGTATTTT.

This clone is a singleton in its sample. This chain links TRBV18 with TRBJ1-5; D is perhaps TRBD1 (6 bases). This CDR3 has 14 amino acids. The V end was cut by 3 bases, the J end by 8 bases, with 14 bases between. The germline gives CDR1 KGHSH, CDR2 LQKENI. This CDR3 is CASSPVRGAKPQHF. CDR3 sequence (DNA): TGTGCCAGCTCACCGGTACGGGGGGCCAAGCCCCAGCATTTT. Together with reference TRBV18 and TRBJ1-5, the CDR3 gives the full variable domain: NAGVMQNPRHLVRRRGQEARLRCSPMKGHSHVYWYRQLPEEGLKFMVYLQKENIIDESGMPKERFSAEFPKEGPSILRIQQVVRGDSAAYFCASSPVRGAKPQHFGDGTRLSIL.